A single sample is the source of the 4 T cell receptor beta chains below, sequenced in a study of T cells in Graves' hyperthyroidism and ophthalmopathy. RNA transcripts yielded amplified TCR beta CDR3 regions. Initially, a first-round RT-PCR of the TCR CDR3 employed the HTBI primer set. Each CDR3 protein is one row after TCRdb ran MiXCR on the multiplex PCR reads. Counted here are roughly 710,000 distinct CDR3 sequences, about a third occurring once; the ten biggest clones make up less than 40%. Sequencing used blood. Source of these receptors: a woman aged 40 to 55 with Graves' hyperthyroidism.

This sequence joins TRBV14 and TRBJ2-7; TRBD1 matches 8 bases. The CDR3 totals 15 residues. Germline CDR1 reads SGHDN; CDR2 reads FVKESK. Germline trimming cut 1 base from V and 0 bases from J; bases unmatched to any gene: 2. CDR3 sequence: CASSQGDRSSYEQYF. In DNA, the CDR3 is TGTGCCAGCAGCCAAGGGGACAGGAGCTCCTACGAGCAGTACTTC. Using reference TRBV14 and TRBJ2-7 for the parts outside the CDR3, the full variable domain is EAGVTQFPSHSVIEKGQTVTLRCDPISGHDNLYWYRRVMGKEIKFLLHFVKESKQDESGMPNNRFLAERTGGTYSTLKVQPAELEDSGVYFCASSQGDRSSYEQYFGPGTRLTVT.

The chain has TRBV20-1 and TRBJ1-2, with TRBD1 identical over 7 bases. This CDR3 comprises 16 residues. Trimming removed 5 bases from V and 2 bases from J; junction bases left unmatched: 14. The germline gives CDR1 DFQATT, CDR2 SNEGSKA (reference sequence). The CDR3: CSAQSTGRGGNYGYTF. CDR3 coding DNA: TGCAGTGCTCAAAGCACGGGCAGGGGGGGCAACTATGGCTACACCTTC.

A remark on this clonotype: A read error is possible here, since a much larger clone lies one base away. The genes are TRBV9 and TRBJ2-7; 7 bases line up with TRBD1. Germline CDR1 is SGDLS and CDR2 is YYNGEE. This CDR3 region has 15 residues. Unmatched junction bases numbered 7, after V lost 4 bases and J lost 0 bases. This CDR3 is CASSQGTDSSYEQYF. CDR3 in DNA: TGTGCCAGCAGCCAAGGGACAGATTCCTCCTACGAGCAGTACTTC.

The chain joins TRBV12-3 or TRBV12-4 to TRBJ2-2; 10 bases are shared with TRBD1. With V trimmed by 5 bases and J by 0 bases, 6 bases remained unmatched. CDR3 length: 17 residues. Written as DNA, the CDR3 is TGTGCCAGCAGTCTCGGGACAGGGGTCACGAACACCGGGGAGCTGTTTTTT. This sequence encodes CASSLGTGVTNTGELFF.